One and the same sample provided the 3 T cell receptor beta chains below, sequenced in a study of T cell responses to AZD1222 COVID-19 vaccine. Some clones are missing from TCRdb's copy, which holds only in-frame ones; the method was immunoSEQ multiplex PCR. The repertoire holds more than 55,000 clones, with roughly 80% as singletons. The sample here was peripheral blood, taken 28 days after the second AZD1222 dose. The receptors shown here come from an adult who received the AZD1222 COVID-19 vaccine.

The chain is built from TRBV6-2 or TRBV6-3 and TRBJ2-7, with unresolved D. This CDR3 comprises 16 residues. Trimming left V 7 bases short and J 5 bases short, with 24 bases between. Germline V gene data show CDR1 as MNHEY and CDR2 as SVGEGT. The CDR3 sequence: CASNPVQQAPHHEQYF. In DNA form, the CDR3 reads TGTGCCAGCAACCCGGTCCAGCAGGCCCCCCACCACGAGCAGTACTTC.

The rearrangement uses TRBV19 and TRBJ1-1; 8 positions match TRBD1. This CDR3 region has 14 residues. Trimming cost V 5 bases and J 1 base; bases outside gene matches: 3. Per the germline V gene, CDR1 is LNHDA and CDR2 is SQIVND (reference sequence). In DNA form, the CDR3 reads TGTGCCAGTAGTGATACAGGGGGGAACACTGAAGCTTTCTTT. It codes for CASSDTGGNTEAFF.

The chain is built from TRBV28 and TRBJ2-3, with TRBD2 matching over 13 bases. This CDR3 has 18 residues. The V gene end was trimmed by 4 bases and the J gene end by 8 bases; junction bases not matched to a gene: 15. Per the germline V gene, CDR1 is MDHEN and CDR2 is SYDVKM. CDR3 loop: CASSSPLGLAGVLGTQYF. The CDR3 DNA sequence: TGTGCCAGCAGTTCCCCCCTCGGACTAGCGGGGGTTTTAGGTACGCAGTATTTT.